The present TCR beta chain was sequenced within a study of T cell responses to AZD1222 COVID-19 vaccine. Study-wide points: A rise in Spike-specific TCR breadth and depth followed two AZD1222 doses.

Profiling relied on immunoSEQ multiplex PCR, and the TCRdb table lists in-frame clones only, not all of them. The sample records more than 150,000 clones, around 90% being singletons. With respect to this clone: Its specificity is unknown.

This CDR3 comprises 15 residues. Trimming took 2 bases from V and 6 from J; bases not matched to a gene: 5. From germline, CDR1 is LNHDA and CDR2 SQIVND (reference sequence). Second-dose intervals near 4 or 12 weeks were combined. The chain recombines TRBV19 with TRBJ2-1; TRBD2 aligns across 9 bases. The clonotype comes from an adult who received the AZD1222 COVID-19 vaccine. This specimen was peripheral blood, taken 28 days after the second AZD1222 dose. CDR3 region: CASSILAGVFNEQFF. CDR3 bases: TGTGCCAGTAGTATATTAGCGGGGGTGTTCAATGAGCAGTTCTTC.